Below are 20 T cell receptor beta chains sequenced from a single sample in a study of blood T cell repertoires in COVID-19. Generated by immunoSEQ multiplex PCR, the TCRdb table keeps only in-frame clones and is missing some. The sample holds a few hundred thousand clones, around nine tenths seen once. Sequencing was carried out using PBMCs or T cells enriched from blood (not recorded which). Every receptor here comes from a young woman who had been exposed to COVID-19.

The rearrangement uses TRBV11-2 and TRBJ1-1; D possibly corresponds to TRBD1 (5 bases). The CDR3 is made up of 13 amino acids. V lost 6 bases and J 5 bases, leaving 13 bases between the germline ends. Per germline, CDR1 SGHAT and CDR2 FQNNGV. The CDR3: CASRTWGETEAFF. The CDR3 DNA sequence: TGTGCCAGCAGGACCTGGGGGGAGACTGAAGCTTTCTTT.

This clone has only a few counts. CDR3 in amino acids: CASSYWTGGLHYGYTF. As DNA, the CDR3 is TGTGCCAGCAGCTATTGGACAGGCGGCCTCCACTATGGCTACACCTTC. This chain links TRBV7-2 with TRBJ1-2; 7 bases align to TRBD1. The CDR3 spans 16 residues. The V gene's germline CDR1 is SGHTA and CDR2 FQGNSA. V shed 4 bases, J shed 3 bases, and the junction held 11 bases outside the gene matches.

The V and J genes are TRBV30 and TRBJ2-5, with TRBD1 identical over 7 bases. Trimming removed 3 bases from V and 4 bases from J; junction bases left unmatched: 2. Germline assignment: CDR1 GTSNPN and CDR2 SVGIG (reference sequence). This CDR3 has 12 residues. The CDR3 nucleotides are TGTGCCTGGAGGACAGGGAGAGAGACCCAGTACTTC. It codes for CAWRTGRETQYF.

With regard to this clone: This sample also contains other DNA sequences that code for the same CDR3. The chain combines TRBV7-2 with TRBJ2-7; perhaps TRBD1 as D (6 bases). The length of the CDR3 is 14 residues. V was pared by 1 base and J by 2 bases, with 9 bases between. The germline gives CDR1 SGHTA, CDR2 FQGNSA. The CDR3 protein is CASSLDGGPYEQYF. The CDR3 DNA reads as TGTGCCAGCAGCTTAGATGGGGGCCCCTACGAGCAGTACTTC.

This clone was observed a handful of times. This rearrangement joins TRBV15 to TRBJ1-1; tentatively, D is TRBD1 (6 bases). Trimming stripped 0 bases from V and 4 bases from J, with 12 bases between. The CDR3 length is 15 residues. CDR1 LNHNV and CDR2 YYDKDF come from the germline V gene (reference sequence). CDR3 region: CATSRDSGVATEAFF. Written as DNA, the CDR3 is TGTGCCACCAGCAGAGATTCAGGGGTAGCCACTGAAGCTTTCTTT.

The V call is TRBV28, the J call TRBJ1-4; TRBD1 might be the D (5 bases). Trimming removed 1 base from V and 8 bases from J, with 8 bases in between. Germline CDR1 and CDR2: MDHEN and SYDVKM. This CDR3 region has 13 residues. CDR3 sequence (DNA): TGTGCCAGCAGTTTATATCAGGGCGAAAAACTGTTTTTT. This codes for CASSLYQGEKLFF.

The genes are TRBV4-1 and TRBJ2-7, with TRBD1 matching 7 bases. CDR1 and CDR2 from the germline V gene are MGHRA and YSYEKL. The CDR3 has 15 residues. J gave up 3 bases and V 1 base, and 6 bases lay outside the gene matches. The DNA for the CDR3 is TGCGCCAGCAGCCAAGCCCGACAGGGATTCTACGAGCAGTACTTC. Protein sequence: CASSQARQGFYEQYF.

This clone has only a few counts. The rearrangement links TRBV20-1 to TRBJ1-6; maybe TRBD1 (5 bases). The V gene lost 5 bases and the J gene lost 14 bases, with 13 bases spanning the gap. CDR3 length equals 11 residues. Germline loops: CDR1 DFQATT, CDR2 SNEGSKA (reference sequence). Here the CDR3 DNA reads TGCAGTGCTTTAGACAGCTTGGCCCTCCACTTT. The encoded protein is CSALDSLALHF.

This clone was seen only once. The gene calls are TRBV9 and TRBJ2-1; 7 positions agree with TRBD2. The CDR3 consists of 16 residues. Germline lookup yields CDR1 SGDLS and CDR2 YYNGEE. Trimming at V came to 0 bases and at J to 0 bases, leaving 3 bases not matched to a gene. CDR3 residues: CASSVEGGSSYNEQFF. The CDR3 DNA reads as TGTGCCAGCAGCGTAGAAGGCGGGAGCTCCTACAATGAGCAGTTCTTC.

J is TRBJ2-7 and V is TRBV7-6; 7 bases align to TRBD1. V lost 1 base, J lost 4 bases, and 4 bases stayed unmatched. CDR1 SGHVS and CDR2 FNYEAQ come from the germline V gene. The CDR3 length is 14 residues. The CDR3 loop is CASSLGQGGYEQYF. DNA of the CDR3: TGTGCCAGCAGCTTAGGACAGGGTGGGTACGAGCAGTACTTC.

The chain carries TRBV11-2 and TRBJ1-1, with D possibly matching TRBD1 (5 bases). Per the germline V gene, CDR1 is SGHAT and CDR2 is FQNNGV. There are 15 residues in the CDR3. Trimming removed 1 base at V and 3 bases at J, with 12 bases between. CDR3 nucleotide sequence: TGTGCCAGCAGCTTAGTAGGCAGGGCGGACACTGAAGCTTTCTTT. This codes for CASSLVGRADTEAFF.

This clone was counted once. J is TRBJ1-5 and V is TRBV18; no clear D gene. The germline gives CDR1 KGHSH, CDR2 LQKENI. This CDR3 has 14 amino acids. The germline V and J ends were trimmed by 2 bases and 3 bases, with 8 bases remaining between them. The CDR3: CASSPRRANQPQHF. CDR3 nucleotide sequence: TGTGCCAGCTCACCAAGGAGGGCCAATCAGCCCCAGCATTTT.

This clone showed up just a few times. This sequence joins TRBV28 and TRBJ2-3, with D perhaps matching TRBD2 (5 bases). This CDR3 is built from 14 residues. Germline V lookup: CDR1 MDHEN, CDR2 SYDVKM. Deletions cut 2 bases from V and 0 bases from J, with 6 bases between. In DNA, the CDR3 is TGTGCCAGCAGTTTACCGGGGAGCACAGATACGCAGTATTTT. Its protein is CASSLPGSTDTQYF. The entire variable domain, with the rest obtained from reference TRBV28 and TRBJ2-3, is as follows: DVKVTQSSRYLVKRTGEKVFLECVQDMDHENMFWYRQDPGLGLRLIYFSYDVKMKEKGDIPEGYSVSREKKERFSLILESASTNQTSMYLCASSLPGSTDTQYFGPGTRLTVL.

The rearrangement links TRBV9 to TRBJ2-2, with 8 positions matching TRBD1. The CDR3 runs 15 residues. J was trimmed by 7 bases and V by 3 bases; bases with no gene match: 8. CDR1 is SGDLS and CDR2 is YYNGEE in the germline V gene. In DNA form, the CDR3 reads TGTGCCAGCAGCGCACCCCAGGGGGCTAACGGGGAGCTGTTTTTT. Protein sequence: CASSAPQGANGELFF. The entire variable domain, with the rest obtained from reference TRBV9 and TRBJ2-2, is as follows: DSGVTQTPKHLITATGQRVTLRCSPRSGDLSVYWYQQSLDQGLQFLIQYYNGEERAKGNILERFSAQQFPDLHSELNLSSLELGDSALYFCASSAPQGANGELFFGEGSRLTVL.

The chain uses TRBV27 and TRBJ1-6; D ambiguous. The V end was cut by 3 bases, the J end by 5 bases, with 11 bases between. Looked up from germline, CDR1 is MNHEY and CDR2 is SMNVEV (reference sequence). There are 15 residues in the CDR3. CDR3 in amino acids: CASSLGRENNSPLHF. CDR3 sequence (DNA): TGTGCCAGCAGTTTGGGGAGGGAGAATAATTCACCCCTCCACTTT.

This chain connects TRBV19 to TRBJ2-7; D unclear. Germline-derived CDR1 and CDR2 are LNHDA and SQIVND (reference sequence). Trimming shortened V by 0 bases and J by 2 bases, and 8 bases separated the two germline ends. The CDR3 is 14 amino acids. Here the CDR3 reads CASSIEVRTYEQYF. CDR3 DNA sequence: TGTGCCAGTAGTATAGAGGTGAGAACCTACGAGCAGTACTTC.

This chain uses TRBV4-2 with TRBJ1-4, with D maybe TRBD1 (6 bases). The CDR3 is made up of 18 amino acids. Germline CDR1 and CDR2: LGHNA and YNFKEQ. Trimming removed 2 bases from V and 6 bases from J, with 22 bases in between. CDR3 DNA sequence: TGTGCCAGCAGCCAAATAACCTGGCCCGGGGACACCCATGAAAAACTGTTTTTT. It specifies CASSQITWPGDTHEKLFF.

The J gene is TRBJ1-6, the V gene TRBV5-8; TRBD1 matches at 12 bases. Germline loops: CDR1 SGHTS, CDR2 YDEGEE. The CDR3 is 18 amino acids. J was trimmed by 5 bases and V by 4 bases; bases with no gene match: 10. The CDR3 nucleotides are TGTGCCAGCAGCGGCCGGGACAGGGGGCGCGGGGATAATTCACCCCTCCACTTT. It codes for CASSGRDRGRGDNSPLHF. The complete variable domain, with remaining parts taken from reference TRBV5-8 and TRBJ1-6, reads EAGVTQSPTHLIKTRGQQATLRCSPISGHTSVYWYQQALGLGLQFLLWYDEGEERNRGNFPPRFSGRQFPNYSSELNVNALELEDSALYLCASSGRDRGRGDNSPLHFGNGTRLTVT.

The V and J genes are TRBV6-1 and TRBJ2-2; D is undetermined. The V end was cut by 3 bases, the J end by 11 bases, with 10 bases between. The CDR3 spans 12 residues. The germline gives CDR1 MNHNS, CDR2 SASEGT. Written as DNA, the CDR3 is TGTGCCAGCAGTGACCCCATTGTCGAGCTGTTTTTT. The encoded protein is CASSDPIVELFF.

This chain joins TRBV28 and TRBJ2-7, with TRBD1 matching 9 bases. The CDR3 totals 15 residues. The V and J ends lost 4 bases and 4 bases, in that order; junction bases with no gene match: 8. The germline V gene encodes CDR1 MDHEN and CDR2 SYDVKM. The CDR3 bases are TGTGCCAGCAGTTCGGGGACAGGGAGGCCATACGAGCAGTACTTC. This translates into CASSSGTGRPYEQYF.